This T cell receptor beta chain was sequenced for a study of cytomegalovirus exposure and HLA in healthy donors. Worth noting for this clone: Its antigen is not known.

The PCR ran on 60 Vbeta and 13 Jbeta primers. Produced via immunoSEQ multiplex PCR; TCRdb's table is partial and in-frame only. Of 150,000 to 200,000 clones listed, about four fifths are singletons. Study-wide results and limits: TCR beta V- and J-gene trimming was later associated with a missense DCLRE1C variant. A cluster of highly shared sequence variants was likely a sequencing artifact.

This CDR3 has 16 amino acids. Germline loops: CDR1 SGHVS, CDR2 FNYEAQ. J lost 8 bases, V lost 2 bases, and 10 bases had no gene match. The chain carries TRBV7-6 and TRBJ2-1; TRBD1 agrees at 9 bases. Source material: PBMCs. This receptor was identified in a woman aged 18-35 years in good health and CMV-seropositive. The CDR3 here is CASSLSGTGPRDEQFF. CDR3 sequence (DNA): TGTGCCAGCAGCTTAAGTGGGACAGGGCCTAGGGATGAGCAGTTCTTC.